A single sample gave rise to the 24 T cell receptor beta chains below, sequenced in a study of control samples from healthy donors and cancer patients. The protocol was immunoSEQ multiplex PCR, while the TCRdb copy is restricted to in-frame clones and leaves out a portion. Of around 180,000 clones in the sample, under 95% were seen once. Material for sequencing was blood. The source of these receptors is a woman aged 18-30 years in good health.

J is TRBJ2-1 and V is TRBV7-3; 11 bases line up with TRBD2. CDR3 length: 15 residues. With V trimmed by 4 bases and J by 4 bases, 3 bases remained unmatched. Germline CDR1 reads SGHTA; CDR2 reads FQGTGA. The CDR3 here is CASSSGTSGYNEQFF. For the CDR3, the DNA is TGTGCCAGCAGCTCGGGGACTAGCGGTTACAATGAGCAGTTCTTC. Full variable domain (rest looked up from reference TRBV7-3 and TRBJ2-1): GAGVSQTPSNKVTEKGKYVELRCDPISGHTALYWYRQSLGQGPEFLIYFQGTGAADDSGLPNDRFFAVRPEGSVSTLKIQRTERGDSAVYLCASSSGTSGYNEQFFGPGTRLTVL.

CDR3 nucleotides: TGTGCCAGCAGCCAATCAAGAATGCGAAGCAATCAGCCCCAGCATTTT. Protein sequence: CASSQSRMRSNQPQHF. The genes are TRBV16 and TRBJ1-5; D is ambiguous. This CDR3 contains 16 residues. V gave up 0 bases and J gave up 1 base, with 10 bases separating them. Germline V lookup: CDR1 KGHSY, CDR2 FQNENV.

The chain has TRBV11-3 and TRBJ1-1; TRBD1 is a possible D gene (6 bases). Per germline, CDR1 SGHNT and CDR2 YENEEA. V lost 1 base and J 4 bases, leaving 16 bases between the germline ends. The CDR3 consists of 16 residues. The CDR3 sequence is CASSLVAGDISTEAFF. In DNA form, the CDR3 reads TGTGCCAGCAGCTTAGTAGCAGGGGATATCAGCACTGAAGCTTTCTTT.

The J gene is TRBJ1-1, the V gene TRBV4-1; 11 nucleotides agree with TRBD1. The CDR3 is 19 amino acids. Trimming took 5 bases from V and 1 from J; bases not matched to a gene: 15. Germline V gene data show CDR1 as MGHRA and CDR2 as YSYEKL. CDR3 region: CASSKGRDRGTLSNTEAFF. In DNA form, the CDR3 reads TGCGCCAGCAGCAAAGGGAGGGACAGGGGGACATTATCGAACACTGAAGCTTTCTTT.

The chain has TRBV11-2 and TRBJ2-5, with 13 bases identical to TRBD2. Unmatched junction bases numbered 11, after V lost 3 bases and J lost 4 bases. Germline values: CDR1 SGHAT, CDR2 FQNNGV. The CDR3 covers 18 residues. The CDR3, as DNA: TGTGCCAGCAGCTTGGATTCGGGACTAGCGGGATATCGAGAGACCCAGTACTTC. Translated, it gives CASSLDSGLAGYRETQYF. Complete variable domain (other parts from reference TRBV11-2 and TRBJ2-5): EAGVAQSPRYKIIEKRQSVAFWCNPISGHATLYWYQQILGQGPKLLIQFQNNGVVDDSQLPKDRFSAERLKGVDSTLKIQPAKLEDSAVYLCASSLDSGLAGYRETQYFGPGTRLLVL.

The genes are TRBV9 and TRBJ1-2; D gene uncertain. Looked up from germline, CDR1 is SGDLS and CDR2 is YYNGEE. Trimming took off 2 bases at V and 4 bases at J, with 12 bases between the two ends. This CDR3 region has 14 residues. The CDR3 loop is CASSVRTGSYGYTF. CDR3 DNA sequence: TGTGCCAGCAGCGTTCGGACGGGGAGCTATGGCTACACCTTC.

The CDR3 nucleotides read TGTGCCAGCACCCAGGGAGAGGGTGAGCAGTTCTTC. Residues: CASTQGEGEQFF. The chain has TRBV6-5 and TRBJ2-1, with D perhaps given as TRBD1 or TRBD2 (5 bases each). V shed 7 bases and J shed 9 bases, with 13 bases lying between them. The CDR3 is 12 residues long. Per germline, CDR1 MNHEY and CDR2 SVGAGI.

The chain has TRBV15 and TRBJ2-7, with D uncertain. This CDR3 is built from 14 residues. Trimming pared 0 bases from V and 4 bases from J, leaving 10 bases between. Germline values: CDR1 LNHNV, CDR2 YYDKDF (reference sequence). CDR3 sequence reads: CATSRDLVEYEQYF. The CDR3 DNA is TGTGCCACCAGCAGAGATTTGGTTGAATACGAGCAGTACTTC.

The chain links TRBV4-3 to TRBJ1-1, with D possibly being TRBD1 (5 bases). There are 14 residues in the CDR3. V was clipped by 3 bases and J by 10 bases, with 18 bases between them. The germline gives CDR1 LGHNA, CDR2 YSLEER. The CDR3 bases are TGCGCCAGCAGCCATGGTCAGGGAACCAAGAGAGCTTTCTTT. Translating gives CASSHGQGTKRAFF.

V is TRBV9 and J is TRBJ1-2; perhaps TRBD1 as D (6 bases). CDR1 and CDR2 from the germline V gene are SGDLS and YYNGEE. V gave up 4 bases and J gave up 8 bases, with 18 bases separating them. The CDR3 is 14 residues long. The CDR3 nucleotides are TGTGCCAGCAGCCGAGAGACAGGTTTGAGGGGCTACACCTTC. Translating gives CASSRETGLRGYTF.

The chain employs TRBV9 and TRBJ2-1; 9 nucleotides align to TRBD2. With V trimmed by 4 bases and J by 4 bases, 3 bases remained unmatched. The CDR3 is 14 residues long. The germline CDR1 and CDR2 sequences are SGDLS and YYNGEE. The CDR3 protein is CASSPGLAYNEQFF. Here the CDR3 DNA reads TGTGCCAGCAGCCCGGGACTAGCTTACAATGAGCAGTTCTTC. Full variable domain (rest looked up from reference TRBV9 and TRBJ2-1): DSGVTQTPKHLITATGQRVTLRCSPRSGDLSVYWYQQSLDQGLQFLIQYYNGEERAKGNILERFSAQQFPDLHSELNLSSLELGDSALYFCASSPGLAYNEQFFGPGTRLTVL.

The chain has TRBV15 and TRBJ1-1, with no clear D. Germline lookup yields CDR1 LNHNV and CDR2 YYDKDF (reference sequence). CDR3 length: 14 amino acids. The germline V and J ends were trimmed by 2 bases and 3 bases, with 10 bases remaining between them. CDR3 in DNA: TGTGCCACCAGCAGACTAGAGGAAGACACTGAAGCTTTCTTT. This codes for CATSRLEEDTEAFF.

The chain recombines TRBV19 with TRBJ2-6; D not resolved. With 6 bases removed from V and 0 bases from J, the gap between germline ends came to 9 bases. The CDR3 loop spans 15 amino acids. Germline CDR1 and CDR2: LNHDA and SQIVND (reference sequence). In DNA form, the CDR3 reads TGTGCCAGTAGCATGACGGCCTCTGGGGCCAACGTCCTGACTTTC. It is translated as CASSMTASGANVLTF. The complete variable domain, with remaining parts taken from reference TRBV19 and TRBJ2-6, reads DGGITQSPKYLFRKEGQNVTLSCEQNLNHDAMYWYRQDPGQGLRLIYYSQIVNDFQKGDIAEGYSVSREKKESFPLTVTSAQKNPTAFYLCASSMTASGANVLTFGAGSRLTVL.

The chain joins TRBV6-5 to TRBJ1-2; 7 bases match TRBD1. Germline V gives CDR1 MNHEY, CDR2 SVGAGI. With V trimmed by 6 bases and J by 4 bases, 11 bases remained unmatched. This CDR3 is 15 amino acids long. The CDR3 sequence: CASSGFQTGSYGYTF. In DNA, the CDR3 is TGTGCCAGCAGCGGCTTCCAGACAGGGTCCTATGGCTACACCTTC.

The rearrangement joins TRBV6-1 to TRBJ1-1; D is uncertain. V lost 1 base to trimming and J lost 1 base, with 4 bases between them. The CDR3 has 13 amino acids. Germline lookup yields CDR1 MNHNS and CDR2 SASEGT. This CDR3 reads CASSEGQNTEAFF. The CDR3 region has the DNA TGTGCCAGCAGTGAAGGGCAGAACACTGAAGCTTTCTTT.

This chain connects TRBV10-3 to TRBJ2-5; D gene uncertain. CDR1 and CDR2 (germline): ENHRY, SYGVKD. Trimming removed 2 bases at V and 0 bases at J, with 16 bases between. The CDR3 is 17 residues long. This CDR3 reads CAISETVQTEYQETQYF. In DNA form, the CDR3 reads TGTGCCATCAGTGAGACGGTCCAGACCGAGTACCAAGAGACCCAGTACTTC.

This sequence joins TRBV6-2 or TRBV6-3 and TRBJ1-4; possible D gene TRBD1, 6 bases. Germline CDR1 and CDR2: MNHEY and SVGEGT. The CDR3 is 15 amino acids. The V and J ends lost 6 bases and 5 bases respectively, with 16 bases between them. In nucleotides, the CDR3 is TGTGCCAGCAGCAAATACCAGGGGCCGAATGAAAAACTGTTTTTT. Translation gives CASSKYQGPNEKLFF.

The chain recombines TRBV10-1 with TRBJ2-5, with 9 bases matching TRBD1. CDR3 length: 13 amino acids. Per the germline V gene, CDR1 is WNHNN and CDR2 is SYGVQD (reference sequence). With 11 bases clipped from V and 3 bases from J, the junction kept 7 bases outside the gene matches. The chain's CDR3 is CACDRGVEETQYF. The CDR3 DNA follows: TGCGCCTGCGACAGGGGGGTGGAAGAGACCCAGTACTTC.

J is TRBJ1-5 and V is TRBV19; D remains unclear. Germline-derived CDR1 and CDR2 are LNHDA and SQIVND (reference sequence). Between the trimmed V and J ends, which lost 3 bases and 9 bases, there was a span of 12 bases. This CDR3 contains 13 residues. The CDR3 DNA reads as TGTGCCAGTAGTATGGACTCTAGGAGGCCCCAGCATTTT. Protein: CASSMDSRRPQHF.

Concerning this clone itself: Germline and junction disagree at one end, which may indicate a read error. This chain uses TRBV7-7 with TRBJ2-5, with D maybe TRBD2 (7 bases). The CDR3 is made up of 16 amino acids. The V gene's germline CDR1 is SSHAT and CDR2 FNYEAQ (reference sequence). DNA for the CDR3: TGTGCTAGCAGCTTGCGTAGAGGGGGGGGAGGTGAGACCCAGTACTTC. As protein: CASSLRRGGGGETQYF.

V and J are TRBV19 and TRBJ1-5; perhaps TRBD1 as D (5 bases). V shed 1 base and J shed 3 bases, with 10 bases lying between them. CDR3 length: 15 residues. The germline gives CDR1 LNHDA, CDR2 SQIVND (reference sequence). For the CDR3, the DNA is TGTGCCAGTAGTATAGTAGGAGGGGACAATCAGCCCCAGCATTTT. Its protein is CASSIVGGDNQPQHF.

V is TRBV27 and J is TRBJ1-2, with 11 nucleotides matching TRBD1. Germline V gives CDR1 MNHEY, CDR2 SMNVEV (reference sequence). V gave up 2 bases and J gave up 8 bases; unmatched junction bases: 7. The CDR3 is made up of 15 amino acids. The CDR3 bases are TGTGCCAGCAGTTTAGACGGGACAGGGGGTCTCGGCTACACCTTC. Residues: CASSLDGTGGLGYTF.

The chain employs TRBV29-1 and TRBJ2-1; the D is unclear. This CDR3 is built from 14 residues. Trimming removed 6 bases at V and 8 bases at J, with 20 bases between. In germline, CDR1 is SQVTM, CDR2 ANQGSEA. CDR3 coding DNA: TGCAGCGTCCTTCTTAGGGAATTGGGCGATGAGCAGTTCTTC. Translated: CSVLLRELGDEQFF.

This chain links TRBV9 with TRBJ2-3; 11 nucleotides match TRBD2. The CDR3 runs to 15 residues. Germline CDR1 and CDR2: SGDLS and YYNGEE. V lost 3 bases to trimming and J lost 5 bases; unmatched junction nucleotides: 5. This CDR3 reads CASSATSGVGDTQYF. The CDR3 DNA reads as TGTGCCAGCAGCGCGACTAGCGGGGTGGGAGATACGCAGTATTTT. The entire variable domain, with the rest obtained from reference TRBV9 and TRBJ2-3, is as follows: DSGVTQTPKHLITATGQRVTLRCSPRSGDLSVYWYQQSLDQGLQFLIQYYNGEERAKGNILERFSAQQFPDLHSELNLSSLELGDSALYFCASSATSGVGDTQYFGPGTRLTVL.